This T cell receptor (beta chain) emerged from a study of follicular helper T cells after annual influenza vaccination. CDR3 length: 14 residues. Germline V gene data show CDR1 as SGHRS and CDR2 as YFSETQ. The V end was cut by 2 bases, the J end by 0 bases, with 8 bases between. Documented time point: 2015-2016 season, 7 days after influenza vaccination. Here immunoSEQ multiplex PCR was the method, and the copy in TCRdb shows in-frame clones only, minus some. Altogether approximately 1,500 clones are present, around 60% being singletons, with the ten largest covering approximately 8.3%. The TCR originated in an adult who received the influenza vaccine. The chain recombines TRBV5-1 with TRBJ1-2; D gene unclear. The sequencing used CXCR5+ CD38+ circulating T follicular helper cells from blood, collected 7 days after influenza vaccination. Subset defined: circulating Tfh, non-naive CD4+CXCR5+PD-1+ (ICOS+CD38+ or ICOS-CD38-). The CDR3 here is CASSFEWANYGYTF. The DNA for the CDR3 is TGCGCCAGCAGCTTCGAGTGGGCTAACTATGGCTACACCTTC.